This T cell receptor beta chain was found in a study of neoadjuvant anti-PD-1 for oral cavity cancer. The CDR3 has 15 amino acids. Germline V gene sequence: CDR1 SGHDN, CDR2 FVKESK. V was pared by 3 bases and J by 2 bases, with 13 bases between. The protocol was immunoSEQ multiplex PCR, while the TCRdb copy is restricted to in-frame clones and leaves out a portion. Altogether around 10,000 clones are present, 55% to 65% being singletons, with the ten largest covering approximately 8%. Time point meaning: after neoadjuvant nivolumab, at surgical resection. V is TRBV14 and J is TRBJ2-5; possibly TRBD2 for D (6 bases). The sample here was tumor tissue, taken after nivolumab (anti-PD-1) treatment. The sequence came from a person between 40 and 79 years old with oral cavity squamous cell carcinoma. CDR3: CASSQWGGLQETQYF. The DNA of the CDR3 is TGTGCCAGCAGCCAGTGGGGAGGATTACAAGAGACCCAGTACTTC.